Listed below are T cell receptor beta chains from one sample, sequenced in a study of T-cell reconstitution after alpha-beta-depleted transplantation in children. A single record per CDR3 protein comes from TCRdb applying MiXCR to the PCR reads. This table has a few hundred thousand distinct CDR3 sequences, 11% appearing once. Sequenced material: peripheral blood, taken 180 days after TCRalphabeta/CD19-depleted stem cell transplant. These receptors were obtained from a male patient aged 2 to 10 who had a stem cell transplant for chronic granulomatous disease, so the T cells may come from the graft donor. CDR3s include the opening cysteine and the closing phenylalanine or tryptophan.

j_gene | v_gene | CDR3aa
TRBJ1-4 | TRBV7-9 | CASSPTTGTNEKLFF
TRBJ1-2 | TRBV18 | CASSPAGNYGYTF
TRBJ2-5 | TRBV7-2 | CASSPRLDQETQYF
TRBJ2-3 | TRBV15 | CATSRATPGGTDTQYF
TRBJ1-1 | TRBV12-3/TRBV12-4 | CASRGTENTEAFF
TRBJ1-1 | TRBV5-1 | CASSLMDKANTEAFF
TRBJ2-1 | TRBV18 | CASSPVSYNEQFF
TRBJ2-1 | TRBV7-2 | CASSPWRFEQFF
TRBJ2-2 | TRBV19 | CASSISGGYTGELFF
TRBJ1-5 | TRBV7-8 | CASSPHPYSNQPQHF
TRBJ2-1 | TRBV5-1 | CASSLERSRERNRGSEQFF
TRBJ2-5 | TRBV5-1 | CASSLGWAGHSLGETQYF
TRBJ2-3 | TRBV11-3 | CASSSPAGGVGDTQYF
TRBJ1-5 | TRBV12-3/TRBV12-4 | CASSAGLGQPQHF
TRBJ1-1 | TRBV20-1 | CSARDVVGHLEAFF
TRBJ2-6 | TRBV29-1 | CSVAMGSSGANVLTF
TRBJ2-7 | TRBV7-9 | CASSPAIRDSSYEQYF
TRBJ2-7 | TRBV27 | CASSFGIAGGYYEQYF
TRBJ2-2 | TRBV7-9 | CASSLYRDPGELFF
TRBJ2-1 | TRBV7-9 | CASSFTSGSFKFF
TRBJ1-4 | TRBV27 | CASSLQGSREKLFF
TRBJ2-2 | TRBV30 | CAWSVPVMGTGELFF
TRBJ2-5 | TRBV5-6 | CASSLIGEGTQYF
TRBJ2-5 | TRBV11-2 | CASRPMLGQGGGTQYF
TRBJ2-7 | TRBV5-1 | CASSLAGLREQYF
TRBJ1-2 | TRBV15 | CATSRDLPARGREYGYTF
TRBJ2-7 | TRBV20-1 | CSARDPAGGPGEQYF
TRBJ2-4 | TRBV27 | CASRPTGQNIQYF
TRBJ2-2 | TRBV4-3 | CASSQEVGGRGTGELFF
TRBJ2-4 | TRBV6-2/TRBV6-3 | CASSSRTDLIVQAEFQYF
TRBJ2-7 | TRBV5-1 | CACNLVVGTYEQYF
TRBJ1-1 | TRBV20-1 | CSQIRDSEAFF
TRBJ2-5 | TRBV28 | CASRVGGRGETQYF
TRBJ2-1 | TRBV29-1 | CSVEDESGVYNEQFF
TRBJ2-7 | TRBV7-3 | CASSLTGTLF
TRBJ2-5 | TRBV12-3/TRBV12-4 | CASSRWTGQETQYF
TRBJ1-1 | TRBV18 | CASSPRLSGEAFF
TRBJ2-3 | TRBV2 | CASSESGQGIDTQYF
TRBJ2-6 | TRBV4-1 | CASSQVYPSSGANVLTF
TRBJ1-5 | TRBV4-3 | CASSQDPGVRNQPQHF